The 15 T cell receptor beta chains listed next were all sequenced from one sample in a study of CD8 T cells in ankylosing spondylitis. MiXCR, applied by TCRdb to the 5' RACE reads, yields one record per CDR3 protein. The data contain almost 250,000 distinct CDR3 sequences, more than 25% of them singletons. Sequencing input: blood, either unsorted or a sorted T cell fraction (not recorded which). The receptor set was obtained from a male donor with ankylosing spondylitis or in good health (not recorded which).

This clonotype has only a few counts. The genes are TRBV20-1 and TRBJ2-3, with a weak D call TRBD2 (5 bases). The CDR3 is made up of 12 amino acids. Germline V CDR1 and CDR2: DFQATT, SNEGSKA (reference sequence). V was cut by 6 bases and J by 6 bases, with 13 bases left in between. The CDR3 region has the DNA TGCAGTGCCTCATATAGCGTGGATACGCAGTATTTT. It encodes CSASYSVDTQYF.

This clonotype occurred a few times. The V gene is TRBV5-1, the J gene TRBJ2-2; the D is unclear. V was shortened by 4 bases and J by 3 bases, with 10 bases between the two germline ends. CDR3 length: 14 amino acids. Germline assignment: CDR1 SGHRS and CDR2 YFSETQ. The CDR3 sequence is CASSPETYTGELFF. The CDR3 DNA reads as TGCGCCAGCAGCCCCGAGACCTACACCGGGGAGCTGTTTTTT. Full variable domain (remainder filled in from reference TRBV5-1 and TRBJ2-2): KAGVTQTPRYLIKTRGQQVTLSCSPISGHRSVSWYQQTPGQGLQFLFEYFSETQRNKGNFPGRFSGRQFSNSRSEMNVSTLELGDSALYLCASSPETYTGELFFGEGSRLTVL.

The chain uses TRBV20-1 and TRBJ2-3; the D is unclear. The V end lost 7 bases, the J end lost 4 bases, and 24 bases lay between the germline ends. This CDR3 is 16 amino acids long. CDR1 is DFQATT, CDR2 SNEGSKA, per germline (reference sequence). The CDR3 bases are TGCAGTGTTCCACCGGCGTCTTGGGGTACTTCAGATACGCAGTATTTT. Amino acid sequence: CSVPPASWGTSDTQYF.

This clonotype has just a few counts. This chain joins TRBV10-1 and TRBJ2-5, with 12 bases identical to TRBD1. The germline V gene has CDR1 WNHNN and CDR2 SYGVQD (reference sequence). V shed 4 bases and J 3 bases; nucleotides not matched to a gene: 12. The CDR3 covers 18 residues. CDR3 bases: TGCGCCAGCAGTGGAGGGGGACAGGGGGCGCGAGTAGAAGAGACCCAGTACTTC. The encoded protein is CASSGGGQGARVEETQYF.

This clonotype was counted only a few times. The gene calls are TRBV11-2 and TRBJ2-5; D might be TRBD1 or TRBD2, each matching 5 bases. This CDR3 spans 15 amino acids. Per the germline V gene, CDR1 is SGHAT and CDR2 is FQNNGV. V lost 6 bases, J lost 0 bases, and 14 bases lay in between. DNA of the CDR3: TGTGCCAGCAGTTCGGGACCCTGGTACCAAGAGACCCAGTACTTC. Translation gives CASSSGPWYQETQYF.

This clonotype was seen only a few times. This chain links TRBV12-3 or TRBV12-4 with TRBJ2-5; weak D call: TRBD1 (6 bases). The CDR3 is made up of 13 amino acids. V was cut by 5 bases and J by 0 bases, with 7 bases left in between. The CDR3 here is CASSGTYQETQYF. The CDR3 nucleotides read TGTGCCAGCAGTGGGACATACCAAGAGACCCAGTACTTC.

This clonotype was found a few times. The chain has TRBV10-3 and TRBJ1-5, with TRBD1 as a possible D gene (6 bases). Germline V lookup: CDR1 ENHRY, CDR2 SYGVKD. Trimming took 0 bases from V and 2 from J, leaving 8 bases between them. The CDR3 length is 15 residues. The CDR3 region has the DNA TGTGCCATCAGTGAGTCAGGGGGTGGCAATCAGCCCCAGCATTTT. Amino acids: CAISESGGGNQPQHF.

This chain uses TRBV29-1 with TRBJ2-3; D might be TRBD2 (5 bases). The CDR3 length is 13 residues. The germline CDR1 and CDR2 sequences are SQVTM and ANQGSEA. Trimming removed 1 base at V and 4 bases at J, with 9 bases between. The chain's CDR3 is CSVEGEQADTQYF. In DNA form, the CDR3 reads TGCAGCGTTGAAGGGGAGCAGGCAGATACGCAGTATTTT.

The chain couples TRBV10-3 to TRBJ2-1, with TRBD2 matching 9 bases. The CDR3 extends over 15 amino acids. Germline CDR1 ENHRY, CDR2 SYGVKD. V shed 4 bases and J 7 bases; nucleotides not matched to a gene: 8. CDR3 DNA sequence: TGTGCCATCAGTGCCAGCGGGGGGCCAGGGAATGAGCAGTTCTTC. Its protein is CAISASGGPGNEQFF.

A few counts support this clonotype. The chain couples TRBV6-5 to TRBJ1-2; D unresolved. The CDR3 has 14 amino acids. In germline, CDR1 is MNHEY, CDR2 SVGAGI. Trimming took off 0 bases at V and 6 bases at J, with 11 bases between the two ends. The chain's CDR3 is CASSYSEMVDGYTF. CDR3 nucleotide sequence: TGTGCCAGCAGTTACTCGGAGATGGTCGATGGCTACACCTTC.

This clonotype was seen only a few times. V usage is TRBV20-1 and J usage is TRBJ2-1, with 7 positions matching TRBD1. Germline CDR1 and CDR2: DFQATT and SNEGSKA (reference sequence). V lost 5 bases to trimming and J lost 7 bases; unmatched junction nucleotides: 11. CDR3 length equals 14 residues. Here the CDR3 DNA reads TGCAGTGCTGCAGGGGGACCTTCTCAGAATGAGCAGTTCTTC. This codes for CSAAGGPSQNEQFF.

V is TRBV7-9 and J is TRBJ2-1; 10 nucleotides agree with TRBD2. CDR1 is SEHNR, CDR2 FQNEAQ, per germline (reference sequence). J lost 8 bases, V lost 2 bases, and 0 bases had no gene match. The CDR3 runs to 13 residues. CDR3 nucleotides: TGTGCCAGCAGCTTAACTAGCGGGGATGAGCAGTTCTTC. It encodes CASSLTSGDEQFF.

This sequence joins TRBV14 and TRBJ1-2; D call uncertain. The ends were cut back, 3 bases at V and 0 bases at J, with 11 bases in the middle. This CDR3 contains 15 residues. Per germline, CDR1 SGHDN and CDR2 FVKESK. CDR3 in DNA: TGTGCCAGCAGCCAGCCGGGCCGAGCTAACTATGGCTACACCTTC. Protein product: CASSQPGRANYGYTF. The variable domain in full, with the rest retrieved from reference TRBV14 and TRBJ1-2, is EAGVTQFPSHSVIEKGQTVTLRCDPISGHDNLYWYRRVMGKEIKFLLHFVKESKQDESGMPNNRFLAERTGGTYSTLKVQPAELEDSGVYFCASSQPGRANYGYTFGSGTRLTVV.

The rearrangement uses TRBV5-1 and TRBJ2-7; the D gene could be TRBD1 or TRBD2 (5 bases each). CDR3 length: 14 residues. Germline CDR1 SGHRS, CDR2 YFSETQ. Trimming cost V 4 bases and J 4 bases, with 15 bases left between them. The CDR3 DNA follows: TGCGCCAGCAGCCCGGTCGGGACCGGGTACGAGCAGTACTTC. Translating gives CASSPVGTGYEQYF.

The CDR3 loop reads CASSYRGSQETQYF. The CDR3 DNA sequence: TGTGCCAGCAGTTACCGGGGGAGCCAAGAGACCCAGTACTTC. The J gene is TRBJ2-5, the V gene TRBV6-5, with TRBD2 as a possible D gene (6 bases). Germline CDR1 reads MNHEY; CDR2 reads SVGAGI. CDR3 length equals 14 residues. Trimming took off 2 bases at V and 1 base at J, with 8 bases between the two ends.